Here is one TCR beta chain with its context. Its specificity is unknown. Germline V gives CDR1 LNHDA, CDR2 SQIVND (reference sequence). The length of the CDR3 is 15 residues. Trimming pared 0 bases from V and 0 bases from J, leaving 8 bases between. The method was immunoSEQ multiplex PCR; TCRdb's version includes in-frame clones alone and lacks a portion of them. The data hold about 130,000 clones, with around 90% observed a single time. The data are from a study of T cell responses to AZD1222 COVID-19 vaccine. Study-wide results and caveats: Two doses of AZD1222 preceded a rise in Spike-specific TCR breadth and depth. Repertoire samples came only from after the peak T cell response.

The sample consisted of peripheral blood, taken on day 0 of AZD1222 vaccination. This chain joins TRBV19 and TRBJ1-1; D possibly corresponds to TRBD1 (5 bases). The receptor was isolated from an adult in good health. For the CDR3, the DNA is TGTGCCAGTAGTATAGAACGACAGTTGAACACTGAAGCTTTCTTT. Translation gives CASSIERQLNTEAFF.